This T cell receptor beta chain was recorded in a study of post-analysis software for immune sequencing data. Study at large: Recorded disease courses covered relapsing-remitting, secondary progressive and progressive-relapsing multiple sclerosis. Some patients had no subtype annotation.

This clonotype was counted between two and nine times. Its antigen remains unknown. The study, taken as a whole, reports: Among multiple sclerosis patients, normalized Chao1 diversity was significantly below that of controls. F measure showed strong co-clustering of same-batch samples.

Unique molecular identifiers were carried by the TCR beta cDNA libraries. TCRdb independently ran MiXCR on the PCR reads; one entry per CDR3 protein. The table includes 450,000 to 700,000 distinct CDR3 sequences, roughly two fifths detected once. The TCR was taken from a girl aged 10 to 17 with multiple sclerosis. Sequencing was performed on blood.

This chain's CDR3 is CASSFQDSHTDTQYF. CDR3 nucleotide sequence: TGCGCCAGCAGCTTCCAGGACAGTCACACAGATACGCAGTATTTT. The chain combines TRBV5-1 with TRBJ2-3; perhaps TRBD1 as D (6 bases). V dropped 2 bases and J dropped 2 bases, with 12 bases sitting between them. The CDR3 is made up of 15 amino acids. Germline V CDR1 and CDR2: SGHRS, YFSETQ.